The 19 T cell receptor beta chains below all came from one sample that was sequenced in a study of CD4+ T cells in melanoma. Assay: immunoSEQ multiplex PCR; the TCRdb copy retains only in-frame clones and omits some. The table includes around 100,000 clones, about 90% detected once. Sequenced: peripheral blood. All receptors derive from a human donor with melanoma.

The V and J genes are TRBV18 and TRBJ1-5, with 11 bases matching TRBD1. J was trimmed by 5 bases and V by 3 bases; bases with no gene match: 3. The CDR3 runs to 15 residues. Germline-derived CDR1 and CDR2 are KGHSH and LQKENI. CDR3 protein: CASSPGTGGYQPQHF. CDR3 in DNA: TGTGCCAGCTCACCTGGGACAGGGGGGTATCAGCCCCAGCATTTT.

This clone came up once. V is TRBV6-1 and J is TRBJ2-7; TRBD1 agrees at 7 bases. This CDR3 is built from 15 residues. Germline assignment: CDR1 MNHNS and CDR2 SASEGT. V lost 6 bases to trimming and J lost 2 bases; unmatched junction nucleotides: 10. The CDR3, as DNA: TGTGCCAGCAGCGCAAGCCCGGGACAGCCCTACGAGCAGTACTTC. It specifies CASSASPGQPYEQYF.

This clone came up once. This chain joins TRBV15 and TRBJ2-7; tentatively, D is TRBD1 or TRBD2 (5 bases each). The CDR3 is made up of 15 amino acids. CDR1 is LNHNV and CDR2 is YYDKDF in the germline V gene (reference sequence). V was shortened by 1 base and J by 1 base, with 11 bases between the two germline ends. The CDR3 is CATSRGRWGSYEQYF. The CDR3 nucleotides are TGTGCCACCAGCAGAGGCAGGTGGGGGTCCTACGAGCAGTACTTC.

This chain links TRBV7-9 with TRBJ2-7; TRBD1 is a possible D gene (5 bases). Trimming took 1 base from V and 3 from J, leaving 10 bases between them. Germline V gives CDR1 SEHNR, CDR2 FQNEAQ (reference sequence). The CDR3 has 14 amino acids. The CDR3 sequence is CASSLEGLVYEQYF. The CDR3 nucleotides read TGTGCCAGCAGCTTAGAGGGGTTAGTCTACGAGCAGTACTTC.

The table lists this clone with a count of one. This sequence joins TRBV4-3 and TRBJ2-7; the D gene is possibly TRBD2 (6 bases). Per germline, CDR1 LGHNA and CDR2 YSLEER. V gave up 0 bases and J gave up 6 bases, with 30 bases separating them. This CDR3 has 20 amino acids. The CDR3: CASSQDRREIPPLIPSEQYF. The CDR3 DNA follows: TGCGCCAGCAGCCAAGACCGGCGGGAAATCCCTCCCCTCATCCCCTCCGAGCAGTACTTC.

The genes are TRBV28 and TRBJ1-1, with a tentative D call TRBD1 (5 bases). V dropped 5 bases and J dropped 1 base, with 14 bases sitting between them. This CDR3 is built from 15 residues. Germline CDR1 is MDHEN and CDR2 is SYDVKM. CDR3 nucleotide sequence: TGTGCCAGCAGTCGAGCGGCGGGGGAGAACACTGAAGCTTTCTTT. As protein: CASSRAAGENTEAFF.

The chain joins TRBV10-3 to TRBJ2-7, with D unclear. The CDR3 runs 13 residues. Germline loops: CDR1 ENHRY, CDR2 SYGVKD. Trimming removed 2 bases at V and 2 bases at J, with 7 bases between. This CDR3 reads CAISEASTYEQYF. The DNA of the CDR3 is TGTGCCATCAGTGAGGCCAGTACCTACGAGCAGTACTTC.

V is TRBV6-4 and J is TRBJ2-7; D may be TRBD1 (6 bases). Germline CDR1 is MRHNA and CDR2 is SNTAGT. There are 11 residues in the CDR3. Trimming took off 5 bases at V and 9 bases at J, with 11 bases between the two ends. The DNA of the CDR3 is TGTGCCAGCAGTAACAGGGACGGGCAGTACTTC. Amino acids: CASSNRDGQYF.

This clone appeared a single time. The CDR3 nucleotides are TGTGCCAGCAGTCCCTCCCCGACAGCGTCCTATGGCTACACCTTC. It yields the protein CASSPSPTASYGYTF. The chain joins TRBV28 to TRBJ1-2; tentative D call: TRBD1 (5 bases). From germline, CDR1 is MDHEN and CDR2 SYDVKM. The CDR3 is 15 residues long. The V end lost 5 bases, the J end lost 4 bases, and 17 bases lay between the germline ends.

This clone was observed at least ten times. The chain combines TRBV27 with TRBJ1-1, with D maybe TRBD1 (6 bases). The CDR3 has 18 residues. Germline CDR1 reads MNHEY; CDR2 reads SMNVEV (reference sequence). The V end was cut by 7 bases, the J end by 3 bases, with 27 bases between. CDR3 sequence: CASTCNRATGTRDTEAFF. CDR3 nucleotide sequence: TGTGCCAGCACTTGTAACAGGGCGACGGGTACTCGGGACACTGAAGCTTTCTTT.

V usage is TRBV27 and J usage is TRBJ1-1; the D is unclear. This CDR3 has 15 residues. The germline V gene has CDR1 MNHEY and CDR2 SMNVEV (reference sequence). Between the trimmed V and J ends, which lost 2 bases and 5 bases, there was a span of 15 bases. The CDR3 reads CASSLNNSPGTEAFF. The CDR3 nucleotides read TGTGCCAGCAGTTTAAACAACTCCCCGGGGACTGAAGCTTTCTTT.

This rearrangement joins TRBV18 to TRBJ2-4, with 13 bases identical to TRBD2. CDR3 length: 21 residues. After removal of 3 bases from V and 0 bases from J, the junction contained 14 bases not matched to a gene. Germline values: CDR1 KGHSH, CDR2 LQKENI. The CDR3 loop is CASSPTPGLAGESLAKNIQYF. CDR3 DNA: TGTGCCAGCTCACCCACCCCCGGACTAGCGGGGGAGAGCCTAGCCAAAAACATTCAGTACTTC.

V and J are TRBV6-5 and TRBJ1-2; 10 nucleotides match TRBD1. The CDR3 totals 13 residues. The germline gives CDR1 MNHEY, CDR2 SVGAGI. J lost 7 bases, V lost 4 bases, and 3 bases had no gene match. DNA of the CDR3: TGTGCCAGCAGTTGGACAGGGGGAGGTGGCTACACCTTC. Its protein is CASSWTGGGGYTF.

This clone has a single count. The chain couples TRBV4-1 to TRBJ2-1, with D tentatively TRBD1 (6 bases). This CDR3 contains 15 residues. V was pared by 1 base and J by 6 bases, with 13 bases between. CDR1 is MGHRA, CDR2 YSYEKL, per germline. DNA of the CDR3: TGCGCCAGCAGCCAAGGACAGGTAGATTTCAATGAGCAGTTCTTC. Its translation: CASSQGQVDFNEQFF.

This chain connects TRBV9 to TRBJ2-1; 11 bases fit TRBD2. CDR1 and CDR2 from the germline V gene are SGDLS and YYNGEE. The CDR3 sequence is 16 residues long. V lost 3 bases, J lost 0 bases, and 2 bases stayed unmatched. The CDR3 sequence is CASSALAGGSYNEQFF. CDR3 nucleotides: TGTGCCAGCAGCGCCCTAGCGGGAGGCTCCTACAATGAGCAGTTCTTC.

This chain links TRBV27 with TRBJ1-4; 9 bases map to TRBD1. Germline CDR1 is MNHEY and CDR2 is SMNVEV (reference sequence). The CDR3 spans 14 residues. J was trimmed by 12 bases and V by 4 bases; bases with no gene match: 9. The CDR3 loop is CASSSRGQGTELFF. In DNA form, the CDR3 reads TGTGCCAGCAGTTCCAGGGGACAGGGTACTGAACTGTTTTTT.

The V and J genes are TRBV7-2 and TRBJ2-7; D gene ambiguous. From germline, CDR1 is SGHTA and CDR2 FQGNSA. Deletions cut 5 bases from V and 0 bases from J, with 5 bases between. The CDR3 length is 12 residues. The CDR3: CASSLSSYEQYF. The CDR3 bases are TGTGCCAGCAGCCTTAGCTCCTACGAGCAGTACTTC.

The chain uses TRBV16 and TRBJ2-2; TRBD1 is a possible D gene (6 bases). Per the germline V gene, CDR1 is KGHSY and CDR2 is FQNENV. Deletions cut 1 base from V and 1 base from J, with 16 bases between. This CDR3 contains 18 residues. CDR3: CASSQWASAGENTGELFF. CDR3 DNA sequence: TGTGCCAGCAGCCAATGGGCTTCAGCAGGGGAGAACACCGGGGAGCTGTTTTTT.

This rearrangement joins TRBV7-2 to TRBJ2-2, with TRBD1 identical over 9 bases. The CDR3 loop spans 17 amino acids. The ends lost 5 bases at V and 7 bases at J; junction bases unmatched: 14. Looked up from germline, CDR1 is SGHTA and CDR2 is FQGNSA. CDR3 coding DNA: TGTGCCAGCAGCGCAAACCTACCGGGACAGGGTGGCGGGGAGCTGTTTTTT. Translated: CASSANLPGQGGGELFF.